This T cell receptor (beta chain) was sequenced in a study of shared clonotypes between healthy human individuals. Trimming cost V 1 base and J 3 bases; bases outside gene matches: 12. The CDR3 is 19 amino acids. In germline, CDR1 is MGHRA, CDR2 YSYEKL. Findings and limits, study-wide: Generally, naive subsets (rather than memory subsets) showed larger estimated richness. Generation probabilities were higher for clonotypes shared across all four sorted-subset donors than for unshared ones.

Donors had no recently reported acute infections or vaccinations and were HIV-negative. Using immunoSEQ multiplex PCR, the repertoire was profiled, and TCRdb retains in-frame clones only, with some absent. The sample lists roughly 380,000 clones, just over 95% occurring once. Note on this clone: Its target is unknown.

The chain recombines TRBV4-1 with TRBJ2-1, with 10 bases fitting TRBD2. The source of this sequence is a man aged 25 to 45 in good health. Sequenced: memory CD8+ T cells sorted from blood. Documented subset: CD45RO+ cells pooled with CCR7-negative TemRA cells. The CDR3, as DNA: TGCGCCAGCAGCCAAGCACTAGCGGGACTATTAATTGGCTACAATGAGCAGTTCTTC. It codes for CASSQALAGLLIGYNEQFF.